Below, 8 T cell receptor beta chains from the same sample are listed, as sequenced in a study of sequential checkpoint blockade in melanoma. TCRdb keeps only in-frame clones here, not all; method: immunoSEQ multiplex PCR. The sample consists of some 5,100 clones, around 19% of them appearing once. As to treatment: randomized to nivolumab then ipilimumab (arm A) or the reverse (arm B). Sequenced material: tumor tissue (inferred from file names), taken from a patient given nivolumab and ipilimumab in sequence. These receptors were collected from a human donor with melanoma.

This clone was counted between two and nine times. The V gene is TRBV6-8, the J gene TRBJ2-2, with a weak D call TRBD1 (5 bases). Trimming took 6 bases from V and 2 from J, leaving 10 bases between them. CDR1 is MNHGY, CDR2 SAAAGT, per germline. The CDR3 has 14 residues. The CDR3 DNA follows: TGTGCCAGCAGCGTACAGGTCAACACCGGGGAGCTGTTTTTT. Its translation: CASSVQVNTGELFF.

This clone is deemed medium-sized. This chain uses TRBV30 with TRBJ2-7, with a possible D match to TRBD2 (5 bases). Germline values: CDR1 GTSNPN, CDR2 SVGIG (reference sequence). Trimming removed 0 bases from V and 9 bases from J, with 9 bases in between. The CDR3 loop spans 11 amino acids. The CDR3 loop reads CAWSVGGLQYF. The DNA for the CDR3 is TGTGCCTGGAGTGTAGGCGGGCTGCAGTACTTC.

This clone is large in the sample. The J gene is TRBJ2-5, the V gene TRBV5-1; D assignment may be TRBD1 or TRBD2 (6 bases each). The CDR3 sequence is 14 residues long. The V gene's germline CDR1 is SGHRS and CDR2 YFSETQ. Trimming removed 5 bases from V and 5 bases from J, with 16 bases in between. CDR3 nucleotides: TGCGCCAGCAGTCGTGTGGGGGGCGGTGAGACCCAGTACTTC. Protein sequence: CASSRVGGGETQYF.

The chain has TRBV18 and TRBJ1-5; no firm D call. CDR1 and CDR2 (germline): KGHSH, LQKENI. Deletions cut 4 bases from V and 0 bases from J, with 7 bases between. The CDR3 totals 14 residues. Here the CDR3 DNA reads TGTGCCAGCTCACAACCCTCTAGCAATCAGCCCCAGCATTTT. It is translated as CASSQPSSNQPQHF.

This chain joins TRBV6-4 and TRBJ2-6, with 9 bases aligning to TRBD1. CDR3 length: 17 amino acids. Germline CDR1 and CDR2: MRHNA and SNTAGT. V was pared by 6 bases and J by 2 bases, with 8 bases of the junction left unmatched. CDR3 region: CASRLGTGWPGANVLTF. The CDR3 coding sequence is TGTGCCAGCAGGCTAGGGACAGGGTGGCCTGGGGCCAACGTCCTGACTTTC.

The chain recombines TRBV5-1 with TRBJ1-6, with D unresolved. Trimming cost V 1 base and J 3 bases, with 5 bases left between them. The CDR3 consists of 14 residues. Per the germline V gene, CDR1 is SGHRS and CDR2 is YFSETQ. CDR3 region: CASSLSYYNSPLHF. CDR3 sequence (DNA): TGCGCCAGCAGCTTGTCGTACTATAATTCACCCCTCCACTTT. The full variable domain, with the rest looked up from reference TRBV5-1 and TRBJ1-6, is KAGVTQTPRYLIKTRGQQVTLSCSPISGHRSVSWYQQTPGQGLQFLFEYFSETQRNKGNFPGRFSGRQFSNSRSEMNVSTLELGDSALYLCASSLSYYNSPLHFGNGTRLTVT.

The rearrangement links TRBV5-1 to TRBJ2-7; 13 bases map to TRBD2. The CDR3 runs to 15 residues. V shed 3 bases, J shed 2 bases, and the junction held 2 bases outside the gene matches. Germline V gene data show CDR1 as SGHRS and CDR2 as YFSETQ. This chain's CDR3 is CASSSGLAGAYEQYF. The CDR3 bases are TGCGCCAGCAGCTCCGGACTAGCGGGGGCCTACGAGCAGTACTTC.

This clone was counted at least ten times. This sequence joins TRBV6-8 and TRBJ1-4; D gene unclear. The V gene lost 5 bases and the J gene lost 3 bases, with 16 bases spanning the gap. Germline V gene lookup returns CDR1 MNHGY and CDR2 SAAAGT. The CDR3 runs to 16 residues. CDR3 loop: CASSRTPAGANEKLFF. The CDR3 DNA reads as TGTGCCAGCAGTCGTACTCCAGCTGGGGCTAATGAAAAACTGTTTTTT.